This TCR beta chain was observed in a study of blood T cell repertoires in COVID-19. J was trimmed by 0 bases and V by 3 bases; bases with no gene match: 4. CDR3 length: 16 residues. Germline CDR1 SGHNT, CDR2 YENEEA. Only in-frame clones appear in the TCRdb table, and some are missing; sequencing was by immunoSEQ multiplex PCR. The sample shows 100,000 to 120,000 clones, roughly four fifths of them seen only once. This TCR derives from a woman aged 55-69 years with acute or convalescent COVID-19. The sequencing sample was made of peripheral blood. The V call is TRBV11-3, the J call TRBJ2-5, with TRBD1 matching 10 bases. CDR3 region: CASSLDRGWDQETQYF. As DNA, the CDR3 is TGTGCCAGCAGCTTGGACAGGGGGTGGGACCAAGAGACCCAGTACTTC.